This TCR beta chain is drawn from a study of a mutant IDH1 vaccine in newly diagnosed glioma (dated by TCRdb to the early 2020s). With regard to the full study: Eight vaccinations were administered to patients in weeks 1, 3, 5, 7, 11, 15, 19 and 23, corresponding to visits V03 through V10. Vaccination was initiated 4-6 weeks after radiotherapy alone, or concurrently with temozolomide cycles in the chemotherapy-containing groups. Of the roughly 34 treated patients, approximately 62% were male and about 38% were female, and the mean age was approximately 41 years. Prior to enrollment, patients had been given standard therapy consisting of radiotherapy alone, temozolomide alone, or radiochemotherapy with temozolomide, with the combination given to most patients. Peripheral blood was drawn at six visits: V03 (baseline), V05, V07, V10, V12 and V13. For exploratory analyses, longitudinal TCRB deep sequencing was carried out in some 25 treated patients wherever samples were available.

Here is what the overall study found, with its caveats: The authors stated that sample limitations prevented analyses of patient blood samples from being reproduced. Pseudoprogression appeared unrelated to alterations in the top peripheral T cell clonotypes detected by TCRB sequencing. Immune responses induced by the vaccine were seen in roughly 95% of patients across multiple MHC alleles. Selection of PBMC samples for TCRB deep sequencing was based on availability.

The library was built by means of the immunoSEQ multiplex PCR assay. Following the manufacturer's protocol, the hsTCRB Kit was used to amplify rearranged TCR beta chain sequences. TCRB libraries were sequenced on an Illumina MiSeq. From the authors' description of their analysis: The kit vendor's proprietary platform handled demultiplexing, trimming and gene mapping. This immuneACCESS table, as held by TCRdb, lists in-frame sequences with V and J called but not all clones. Of the missing ones, under half trace to an unresolved V gene in checked studies; the others have no known cause. That table supplies the V and J calls and clone size; D and trimming were determined from the DNA. This sample is represented by under 70,000 clones; about 80% of them were singletons. 7.4% of the sample is held by the ten biggest clonotypes. Interpreted using the paper, the time point label stands for: week 5, during vaccination. Each vaccine dose was 300 ug of a 20-mer mutant IDH1 peptide in Montanide, given subcutaneously with topical imiquimod. Donors had newly diagnosed WHO grade 3 or 4 IDH1-mutant astrocytomas with loss of nuclear ATRX. The samples were drawn from NOA16, a multicentre, single-arm, open-label phase I trial in Germany that tested a mutant IDH1 peptide vaccine in humans for the first time. The DNeasy Blood and Tissue Kit was used to extract genomic DNA from EDTA blood for TCRB sequencing.

In the case of this clone: No antigen is known for it. Base qualities are missing; no much larger clone stands one base away.

Cut back by 2 bases and 8 bases, the V and J ends lie 21 bases apart. Per the germline V gene, SGHAT is the CDR1 and FQNNGV is the CDR2. The CDR3 measures 16 amino acids from cysteine to phenylalanine. Only CDR3 DNA is held: 48 bases, read in frame from base 1. Rearrangement joined TRBV11-2 to TRBJ1-2; TRBD1 might be the D gene, on 6 matching bases. This sample comprised PBMCs, obtained from a glioma patient whose treatment included an IDH1 peptide vaccine. The receptor was isolated from a woman aged 45-65 years with glioma. The nucleotide sequence reads TGTGCCAGCAGCTTACCTTCCTCGGGGGCGTCTCAAGGCTACACCTTC. Protein translation: CASSLPSSGASQGYTF.